This T cell receptor beta chain was captured in a study of blood T cell repertoires in COVID-19 (dated by TCRdb to the early 2020s). Regarding the study in general: Samples from collaborators originated in the United States, Italy and Spain and spanned both the acute and convalescent phases of COVID-19. The material from the prospective study consisted of cDNA or gDNA derived from T cells, B-cell-depleted T cells, or PBMCs. The dataset comprised deeply sampled blood TCRbeta repertoires from subjects exposed to, actively infected with, or recovered from COVID-19. The repertoires were released in a freely available public database meant as a resource for research on the immune response to SARS-CoV-2. Samples came from the ongoing ImmuneRACE study (first 160 participants) plus 1,254 subjects from 6 global collaborators. Sample metadata almost always included a de-identified subject ID, COVID-19 status, age in years and sex. Where available, HLA class I and class II types were taken from metadata supplied by the sample provider and were not determined by assay-based typing. The study at large found these results: The quantity of clinical and demographic metadata differed by source and by participant and was supplied without curation.

The CDR3 numbers 15 residues from cysteine through phenylalanine. The sequence is cut down to CDR3 DNA, 45 bases in frame from base 1. The germline V gene gives CDR1 as SGDLS and CDR2 as YYNGEE. V is clipped by 3 bases and J by 3 bases, and the sequence between their germline boundaries is 12 bases long. Worth noting for this clone: The antigen it recognizes is unknown. One base away there is no much larger clone; base qualities are not given.

The immunoSEQ Assay, a bias-controlled multiplex PCR, was used to amplify TCRbeta CDR3 regions from genomic DNA. The authors' analysis ran thus. The number of nucleated cells in each sample was estimated by amplification of reference gene primers within the assay. Sequence reads were collapsed and filtered to measure the absolute abundance of every unique TCRbeta CDR3 rearrangement. For each sample, productive Simpson clonality was calculated by taking the square root of Simpson's diversity index across productive rearrangements. TCRdb obtained this table from immuneACCESS and retained in-frame rearrangements with V and J assigned. These tables miss some clones; where compared with another copy, unresolved V genes account for less than half of the shortfall, and the remainder is unexplained. V and J calls and clone size follow that table, whereas D and trimming were derived from the DNA. Across this sample there are more than 150,000 clones, with approximately 80% seen only once. In total, the top ten clones hold about 8.9% of the sample.

Whole blood was collected in K2EDTA tubes by collaborating institutions according to the institutions' own protocols. For TCRbeta analysis, collaborators shipped samples in one of three forms: frozen whole blood, isolated PBMCs, or DNA extracted from either of those sample types. This receptor was taken from a woman between 50 and 59 years old with acute or convalescent COVID-19. The sample comprised peripheral blood. The receptor chain draws on TRBV9 and TRBJ1-4; TRBD1 might be the D gene, on 6 matching bases. The CDR3 protein sequence reads: CASSARDNSNEKLFF. The DNA reads as follows: TGTGCCAGCAGCGCACGGGACAACTCTAATGAAAAACTGTTTTTT.